A selection of T cell receptor beta chains follows, all from one sample in a study of T-cell memory formation after mild COVID-19. TCRdb analysed the 5' RACE reads with MiXCR anew, one entry per CDR3 protein. Here the sample spans around 340,000 distinct CDR3 sequences, under 25% being singletons. Sequenced sample: PBMCs or a T cell subset sorted from them (not recorded which). The receptors were sampled from an adult woman who had mild COVID-19 (a few samples of this study predate the infection). Cell type and time point are not known. Both conserved end residues are part of each CDR3. D genes are given only for firm matches. Only part of the rows carry a size: once, few, many, or a class if the clone is expanded.

few	TRBV2	TRBD1	TRBJ2-5	TGTGCCAGCAGGTTGACCGGGACAGGAGCTGAGACCCAGTACTTC	CASRLTGTGAETQYF
.	TRBV9	.	TRBJ1-1	TGTGCCAGCAGCGTGGCCAGGAGGGGCGAAGCTTTCTTT	CASSVARRGEAFF
few	TRBV20-1	.	TRBJ2-5	TGCAGTGCTAGAATGTATGGGAGTTTGAAGACCCAGTACTTC	CSARMYGSLKTQYF
.	TRBV6-4	.	TRBJ1-5	TGTGCCAGCAGTGAAGAGGGCCTGAATCAGCCCCAGCATTTT	CASSEEGLNQPQHF
few	TRBV7-2	TRBD1	TRBJ1-2	TGTGCCAGCAGCTTAACGACAGGGAGTAACTATGGCTACACCTTC	CASSLTTGSNYGYTF
.	TRBV5-1	.	TRBJ2-2	TGCGCCAGCGGATGGGACCCAAACACCGGGGAGCTGTTTTTT	CASGWDPNTGELFF
.	TRBV10-3	TRBD2	TRBJ2-1	TGTGCCATCATGGGACTAGCGGGAGACAATGAGCAGTTCTTC	CAIMGLAGDNEQFF
.	TRBV5-4	.	TRBJ1-6	TGTGCCAGCAGCGTGTCTCAGGGGCAGTCACCCCTCCACTTT	CASSVSQGQSPLHF
.	TRBV3-1	TRBD1	TRBJ1-4	TGTGCCAGCAGCCGACAGGGGAGTGAAAAACTGTTTTTT	CASSRQGSEKLFF
few	TRBV9	.	TRBJ1-2	TGTGCCAGCAGCGTAGAACAGAACTATGGCTACACCTTC	CASSVEQNYGYTF
few	TRBV14	TRBD2	TRBJ2-1	TGTGCCAGCAGCCAAGATTTGGCGGCAGGGAGGGTGAGTGGGCAGTTCTTC	CASSQDLAAGRVSGQFF
few	TRBV7-9	.	TRBJ2-6	TGTGCCAGCAGCTCTACATTAGCCCTCGCCAACGTCCTGACTTTC	CASSSTLALANVLTF
.	TRBV7-9	TRBD2	TRBJ2-1	TGTGCCAGCCACAGCGGGATAGGCTCCTACAATGAGCAGTTCTTC	CASHSGIGSYNEQFF
.	TRBV27	TRBD2	TRBJ2-7	TGTGCCAGCAGTTTGAATTTCCCATTAGAGGGAGGGCCCACCTACGAGCAGTACTTC	CASSLNFPLEGGPTYEQYF
few	TRBV24-1	TRBD2	TRBJ2-3	TGTGCCACCAGGTCCCCACTAGCGGGAGAATTAGATACGCAGTATTTT	CATRSPLAGELDTQYF
few	TRBV4-2	.	TRBJ1-5	TGTGCCAGCAGCCAGACAGAGTATAATCAGCCCCAGCATTTT	CASSQTEYNQPQHF
few	TRBV5-1	TRBD1	TRBJ2-5	TGCGCCAGCAGTCCAGGGGGTAAAGAGACCCAGTACTTC	CASSPGGKETQYF
.	TRBV7-3	.	TRBJ1-2	TGTGCCAGCAGTACCCACGGAGTGGTTGGCTACACCTTC	CASSTHGVVGYTF
.	TRBV11-2	.	TRBJ1-2	TGTGCCAGCAGCTTAAGCACCAATCTTTTAAACTATGGCTACACCTTC	CASSLSTNLLNYGYTF
.	TRBV5-1	.	TRBJ2-1	TGCGCCAGCGGCCCCCGGGGCTACAATGAGCAGTTCTTC	CASGPRGYNEQFF
.	TRBV11-1	.	TRBJ2-7	TGTGCCAGCAGCTGGCTACCGGGAAGCTCCTACGAGCAGTACTTC	CASSWLPGSSYEQYF
once	TRBV12-3/TRBV12-4	TRBD1	TRBJ2-7	TGTGCCAGCAGTCCTCGAGCTAAGACAGGGGTAGCCTACGAGCAGTACTTC	CASSPRAKTGVAYEQYF
many	TRBV24-1	.	TRBJ2-3	TGTGCCACCAGTGAATCAGGGGGGCCGACAGATACGCAGTATTTT	CATSESGGPTDTQYF
.	TRBV5-1	.	TRBJ2-1	TGCGCCAGCAGCTGGGGGGGGCATGAGCAGTTCTTC	CASSWGGHEQFF
few	TRBV12-3/TRBV12-4	TRBD1	TRBJ1-2	TGTGCCAGCAGTAAAGTCAGGGGGATCGGCTATGGCTACACCTTC	CASSKVRGIGYGYTF
few	TRBV12-3/TRBV12-4	TRBD2	TRBJ2-6	TGTGCCGGTGGAACCACTAGCGGGGGATCTGGGGCCAACGTCCTGACTTTC	CAGGTTSGGSGANVLTF
.	TRBV7-3	.	TRBJ2-5	TGTGCCAGCAGCTTATACGGTGGGGGAAGAGCCCAGTACTTC	CASSLYGGGRAQYF
few	TRBV4-2	.	TRBJ2-7	TGTGCCAGCAGCCAAGATTTCCCCAGCCTCTACGAGCAGTACTTC	CASSQDFPSLYEQYF
.	TRBV20-1	.	TRBJ2-1	TGCAGTGCCCATATCCCGACCGTCAATGAGCAGTTCTTC	CSAHIPTVNEQFF
.	TRBV6-6	.	TRBJ2-1	TGTGCCAGCACCGGCCCCTACTCCTACAATGAGCAGTTCTTC	CASTGPYSYNEQFF
.	TRBV29-1	.	TRBJ1-1	TGCAGCGTTAGATTTGGGCAGGCAGGCACTGAAGCTTTCTTT	CSVRFGQAGTEAFF
few	TRBV24-1	.	TRBJ2-7	TGTGCCACCAGTGATTTGGGAGACAGGCCCGTCTACGAGCAGTACTTC	CATSDLGDRPVYEQYF
many	TRBV6-1	.	TRBJ2-2	TGTGCCAGCAGTGGACATCATGAGACCGGGGAGCTGTTTTTT	CASSGHHETGELFF
few	TRBV4-2	TRBD2	TRBJ2-1	TGTGCCAGCAGTCGACTAGCGGGGGCTACCAATGAGCAGTTCTTC	CASSRLAGATNEQFF
.	TRBV9	.	TRBJ1-2	TGTGCCAGCAGCGTAAGCACCGACGGGGGCCAGAGCTATGGCTACACCTTC	CASSVSTDGGQSYGYTF
.	TRBV15	.	TRBJ2-5	TGTGCCACCAGCAGAGAGACCCTGCCTGGGGAGACCCAGTACTTC	CATSRETLPGETQYF
.	TRBV11-1	.	TRBJ2-7	TGTGCCAGCAGCTTAGAACAGACCCAAATCTACGAGCAGTACTTC	CASSLEQTQIYEQYF
few	TRBV7-9	TRBD1	TRBJ2-7	TGTGCCAGCAGCTCCGACAGGGCCTGGTACGAGCAGTACTTC	CASSSDRAWYEQYF
few	TRBV5-1	TRBD1	TRBJ2-2	TGCGCCAGCAGTTCAACAGGGGTGTCCGGGGAGCTGTTTTTT	CASSSTGVSGELFF
.	TRBV7-9	.	TRBJ2-5	TGTGCCAGCACGGGCGGAGAGGCGACCCAGTACTTC	CASTGGEATQYF
.	TRBV20-1	.	TRBJ2-7	TGCAGTGCTCTCCCCCCCGGGAATTGGTACGAGCAGTACTTC	CSALPPGNWYEQYF
many	TRBV25-1	.	TRBJ2-1	TGTGCCAGCAGTTTAAGGGATGAGCAGTTCTTC	CASSLRDEQFF
few	TRBV7-2	.	TRBJ1-5	TGTGCCAGCAGCCCTCCTGGGAATCAGCCCCAGCATTTT	CASSPPGNQPQHF
.	TRBV5-1	TRBD1	TRBJ1-2	TGCGCCAGCAGATCCGGGACAGGGGGCCTGGAAGGCTACACCTTC	CASRSGTGGLEGYTF